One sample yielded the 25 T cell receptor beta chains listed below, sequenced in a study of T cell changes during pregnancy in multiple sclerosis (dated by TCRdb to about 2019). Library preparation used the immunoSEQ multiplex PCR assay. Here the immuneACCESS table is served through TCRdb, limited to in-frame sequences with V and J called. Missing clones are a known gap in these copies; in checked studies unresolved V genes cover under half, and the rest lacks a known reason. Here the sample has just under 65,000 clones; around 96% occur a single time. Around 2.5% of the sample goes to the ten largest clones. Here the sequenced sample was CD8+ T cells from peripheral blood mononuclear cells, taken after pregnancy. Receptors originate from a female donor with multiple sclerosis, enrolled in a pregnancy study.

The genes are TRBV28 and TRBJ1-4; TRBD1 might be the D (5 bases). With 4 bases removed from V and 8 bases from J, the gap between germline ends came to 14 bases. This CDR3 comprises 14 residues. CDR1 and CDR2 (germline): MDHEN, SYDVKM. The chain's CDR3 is CASSSLNRNEKLFF. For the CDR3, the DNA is TGTGCCAGCAGTTCCCTAAACAGGAACGAAAAACTGTTTTTT. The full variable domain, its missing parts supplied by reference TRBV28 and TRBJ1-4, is DVKVTQSSRYLVKRTGEKVFLECVQDMDHENMFWYRQDPGLGLRLIYFSYDVKMKEKGDIPEGYSVSREKKERFSLILESASTNQTSMYLCASSSLNRNEKLFFGSGTQLSVL.

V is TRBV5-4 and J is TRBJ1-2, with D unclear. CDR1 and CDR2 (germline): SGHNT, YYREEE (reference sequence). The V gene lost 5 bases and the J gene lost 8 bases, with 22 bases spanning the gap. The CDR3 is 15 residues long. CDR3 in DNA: TGTGCCAGCAGTGGATCCAACCCAGGCACGAGCGGCTACACCTTC. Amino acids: CASSGSNPGTSGYTF.

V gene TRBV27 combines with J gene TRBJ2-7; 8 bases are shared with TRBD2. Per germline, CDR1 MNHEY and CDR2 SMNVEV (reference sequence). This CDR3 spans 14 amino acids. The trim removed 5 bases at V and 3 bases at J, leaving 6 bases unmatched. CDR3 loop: CASSPGRASYEQYF. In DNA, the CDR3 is TGTGCCAGCAGTCCCGGGAGGGCAAGCTACGAGCAGTACTTC.

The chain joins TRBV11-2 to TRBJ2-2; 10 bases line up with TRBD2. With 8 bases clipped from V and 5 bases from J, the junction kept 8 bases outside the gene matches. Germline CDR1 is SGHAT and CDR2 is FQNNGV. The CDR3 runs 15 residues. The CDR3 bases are TGTGCCAGCCCTGGGCTAGCGGGAGAGACCGGGGAGCTGTTTTTT. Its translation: CASPGLAGETGELFF.

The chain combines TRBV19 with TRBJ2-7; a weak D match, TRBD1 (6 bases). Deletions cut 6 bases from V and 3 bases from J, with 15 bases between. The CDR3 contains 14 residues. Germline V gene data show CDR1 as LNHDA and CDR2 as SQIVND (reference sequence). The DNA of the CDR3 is TGTGCCAGTAGCGAAACAGGGAGTGGCTACGAGCAGTACTTC. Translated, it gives CASSETGSGYEQYF.

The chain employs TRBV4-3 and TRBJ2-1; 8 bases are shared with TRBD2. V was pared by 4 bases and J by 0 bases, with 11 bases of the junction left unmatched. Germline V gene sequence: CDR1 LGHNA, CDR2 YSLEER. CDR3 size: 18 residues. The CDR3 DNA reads TGCGCCAGCAGCCGAGAACTAGCGGCCCGACTCTCCTACAATGAGCAGTTCTTC. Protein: CASSRELAARLSYNEQFF.

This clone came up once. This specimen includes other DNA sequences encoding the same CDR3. In nucleotides, the CDR3 is TGTGCCAGCAGTTTACTATTTGGGACTAGCGGGGTTAAGTACGAGCAGTACTTC. Its protein is CASSLLFGTSGVKYEQYF. V gene TRBV27 combines with J gene TRBJ2-7; TRBD2 aligns across 13 bases. The CDR3 is 18 amino acids. J lost 4 bases, V lost 2 bases, and 11 bases had no gene match. Germline V gives CDR1 MNHEY, CDR2 SMNVEV (reference sequence).

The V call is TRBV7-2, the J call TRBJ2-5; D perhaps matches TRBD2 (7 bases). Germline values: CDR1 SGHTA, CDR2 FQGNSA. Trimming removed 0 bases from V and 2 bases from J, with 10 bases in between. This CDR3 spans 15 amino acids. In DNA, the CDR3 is TGTGCCAGCAGCTTAGCAGGGGGGGTGCAAGAGACCCAGTACTTC. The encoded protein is CASSLAGGVQETQYF.

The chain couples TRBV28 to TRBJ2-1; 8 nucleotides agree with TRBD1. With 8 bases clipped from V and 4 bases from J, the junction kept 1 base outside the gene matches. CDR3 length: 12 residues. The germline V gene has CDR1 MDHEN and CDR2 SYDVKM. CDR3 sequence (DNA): TGTGCCAGCGGGACAGGTTACAATGAGCAGTTCTTC. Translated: CASGTGYNEQFF.

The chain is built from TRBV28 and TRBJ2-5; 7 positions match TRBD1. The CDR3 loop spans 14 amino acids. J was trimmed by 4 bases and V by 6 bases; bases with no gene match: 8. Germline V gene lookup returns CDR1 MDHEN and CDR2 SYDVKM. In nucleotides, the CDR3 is TGTGCCAGCAGACCGGACAGGCCCGTAGAGACCCAGTACTTC. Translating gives CASRPDRPVETQYF.

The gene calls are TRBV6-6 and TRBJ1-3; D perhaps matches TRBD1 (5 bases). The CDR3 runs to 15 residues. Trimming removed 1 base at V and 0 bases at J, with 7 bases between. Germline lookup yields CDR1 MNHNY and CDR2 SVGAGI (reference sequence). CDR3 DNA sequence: TGTGCCAGCAGTTACTATGGGGCCTCTGGAAACACCATATATTTT. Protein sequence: CASSYYGASGNTIYF.

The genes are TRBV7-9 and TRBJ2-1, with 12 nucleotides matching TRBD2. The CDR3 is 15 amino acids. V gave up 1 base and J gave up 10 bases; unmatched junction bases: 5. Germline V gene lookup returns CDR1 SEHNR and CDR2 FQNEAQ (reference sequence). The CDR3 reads CASSLGLAGVEEQFF. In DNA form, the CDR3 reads TGTGCCAGCAGCTTAGGACTAGCGGGAGTAGAGGAGCAGTTCTTC.

The CDR3 bases are TGTGCCAGCAGTTACTCCGGGCAGGGCGTCCCCGGAGGCTACACCTTC. It yields the protein CASSYSGQGVPGGYTF. This sequence joins TRBV6-5 and TRBJ1-2, with a possible D match to TRBD1 (5 bases). Germline V gene sequence: CDR1 MNHEY, CDR2 SVGAGI. Trimming stripped 0 bases from V and 8 bases from J, with 19 bases between. This CDR3 contains 16 residues.

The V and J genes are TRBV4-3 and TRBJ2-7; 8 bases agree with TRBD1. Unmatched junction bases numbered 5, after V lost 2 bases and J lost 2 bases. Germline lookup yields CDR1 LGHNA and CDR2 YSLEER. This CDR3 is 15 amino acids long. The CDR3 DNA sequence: TGCGCCAGCAGCCAAACCCGGACAGGGCCCTACGAGCAGTACTTC. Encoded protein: CASSQTRTGPYEQYF.

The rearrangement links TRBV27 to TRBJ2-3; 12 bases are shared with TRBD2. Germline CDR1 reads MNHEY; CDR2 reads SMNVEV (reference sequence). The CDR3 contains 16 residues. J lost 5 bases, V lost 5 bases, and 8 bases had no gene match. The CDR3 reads CASSHLAGGPGDTQYF. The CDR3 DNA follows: TGTGCCAGCAGTCACCTAGCGGGAGGGCCAGGAGATACGCAGTATTTT.

CDR3 region: CASIREGSGANVLTF. The DNA for the CDR3 is TGTGCCAGCATTAGGGAGGGAAGTGGGGCCAACGTCCTGACTTTC. The genes are TRBV28 and TRBJ2-6; 7 bases map to TRBD2. This CDR3 contains 15 residues. Trimming at V came to 7 bases and at J to 3 bases, leaving 6 bases not matched to a gene. The germline gives CDR1 MDHEN, CDR2 SYDVKM. Complete variable domain (other parts from reference TRBV28 and TRBJ2-6): DVKVTQSSRYLVKRTGEKVFLECVQDMDHENMFWYRQDPGLGLRLIYFSYDVKMKEKGDIPEGYSVSREKKERFSLILESASTNQTSMYLCASIREGSGANVLTFGAGSRLTVL.

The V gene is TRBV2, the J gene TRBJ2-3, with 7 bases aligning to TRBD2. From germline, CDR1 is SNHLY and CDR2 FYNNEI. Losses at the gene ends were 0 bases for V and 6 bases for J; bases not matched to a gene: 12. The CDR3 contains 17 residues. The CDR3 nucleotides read TGTGCCAGCAGTGAAGCGATAAGGGCGGGAGTCGAGGATACGCAGTATTTT. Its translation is CASSEAIRAGVEDTQYF.

The CDR3 reads CASSLVGDSYEQYF. For the CDR3, the DNA is TGTGCCAGCAGCTTAGTGGGAGACTCCTACGAGCAGTACTTC. This rearrangement joins TRBV7-9 to TRBJ2-7, with a tentative D call TRBD2 (5 bases). The germline gives CDR1 SEHNR, CDR2 FQNEAQ (reference sequence). Trimming cost V 1 base and J 0 bases, with 7 bases left between them. The CDR3 sequence is 14 residues long.

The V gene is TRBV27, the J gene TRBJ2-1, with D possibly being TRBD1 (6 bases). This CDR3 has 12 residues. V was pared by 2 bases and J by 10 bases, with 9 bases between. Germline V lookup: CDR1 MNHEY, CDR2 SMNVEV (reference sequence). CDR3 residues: CASSLLGTEQFF. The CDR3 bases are TGTGCCAGCAGTTTACTCGGGACAGAGCAGTTCTTC.

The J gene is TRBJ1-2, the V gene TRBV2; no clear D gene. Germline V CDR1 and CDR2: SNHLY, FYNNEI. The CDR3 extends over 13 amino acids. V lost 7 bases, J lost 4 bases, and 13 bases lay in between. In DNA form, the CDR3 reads TGTGCCAGCAATGCCCCAGGATTCTATGGCTACACCTTC. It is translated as CASNAPGFYGYTF.

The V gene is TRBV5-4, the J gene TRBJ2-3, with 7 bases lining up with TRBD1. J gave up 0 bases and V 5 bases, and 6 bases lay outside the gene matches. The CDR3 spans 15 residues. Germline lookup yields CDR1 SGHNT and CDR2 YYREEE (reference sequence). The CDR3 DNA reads TGTGCCAGCAGGTTTGGGACAGCTAGCACAGATACGCAGTATTTT. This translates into CASRFGTASTDTQYF.

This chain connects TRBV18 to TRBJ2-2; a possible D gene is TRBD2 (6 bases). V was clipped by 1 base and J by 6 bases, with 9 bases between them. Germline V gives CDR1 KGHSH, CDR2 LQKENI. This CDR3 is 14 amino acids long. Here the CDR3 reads CASSPQEGSGELFF. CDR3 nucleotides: TGTGCCAGCTCACCACAGGAGGGGTCCGGGGAGCTGTTTTTT.

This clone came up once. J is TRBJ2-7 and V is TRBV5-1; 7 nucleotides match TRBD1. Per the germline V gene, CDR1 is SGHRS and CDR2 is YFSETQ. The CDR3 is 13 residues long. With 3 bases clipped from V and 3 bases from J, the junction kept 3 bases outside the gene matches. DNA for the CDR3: TGCGCCAGCAGCTACGGACAGGTCTACGAGCAGTACTTC. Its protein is CASSYGQVYEQYF.

The DNA of the CDR3 is TGCAGCGTTGAAGGATCAGGGAAGGGTGGCTACACCTTC. This codes for CSVEGSGKGGYTF. V gene TRBV29-1 combines with J gene TRBJ1-2; possibly TRBD1 for D (5 bases). The CDR3 has 13 residues. V was shortened by 1 base and J by 7 bases, with 13 bases between the two germline ends. Germline V CDR1 and CDR2: SQVTM, ANQGSEA.

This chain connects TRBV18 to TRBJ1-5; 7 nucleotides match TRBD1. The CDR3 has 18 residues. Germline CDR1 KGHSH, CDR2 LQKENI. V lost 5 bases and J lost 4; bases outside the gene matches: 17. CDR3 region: CASSTGNRDRVGNQPQHF. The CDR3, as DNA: TGTGCCAGCTCAACGGGGAATAGGGACAGAGTAGGGAATCAGCCCCAGCATTTT.